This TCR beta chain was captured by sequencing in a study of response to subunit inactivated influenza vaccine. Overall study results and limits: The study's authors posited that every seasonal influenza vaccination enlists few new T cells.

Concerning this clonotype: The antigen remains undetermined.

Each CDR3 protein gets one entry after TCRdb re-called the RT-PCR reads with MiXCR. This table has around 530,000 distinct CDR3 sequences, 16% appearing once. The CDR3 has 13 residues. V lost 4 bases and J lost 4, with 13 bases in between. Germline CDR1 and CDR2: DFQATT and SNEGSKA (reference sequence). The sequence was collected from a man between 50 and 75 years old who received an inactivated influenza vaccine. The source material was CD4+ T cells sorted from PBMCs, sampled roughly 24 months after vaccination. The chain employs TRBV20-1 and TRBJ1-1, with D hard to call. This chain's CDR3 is CSATLGSGTEAFF. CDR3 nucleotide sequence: TGCAGTGCTACTTTGGGGAGCGGCACTGAAGCTTTCTTT.